The 6 T cell receptor beta chains below were found in one sample sequenced in a study of blood T cell repertoires in COVID-19 (dated by TCRdb to about 2020). The library was obtained by the immunoSEQ multiplex PCR assay. The clones in this table, taken by TCRdb from immuneACCESS, are in-frame only. Not every clone is retained; where verified, under half of the shortfall comes from an unresolved V gene, and the cause of the rest is unknown. Recorded for this sample are 150,000 or so clones; roughly nine tenths of them occurred a single time. The top ten hold around 16% of the sample. Source material: peripheral blood. These receptors were collected from a woman aged 35 to 49 with acute or convalescent COVID-19.

This clone was picked up a small number of times. This chain links TRBV4-1 with TRBJ1-2, with TRBD1 matching 8 bases. Germline CDR1 and CDR2: MGHRA and YSYEKL. With V trimmed by 4 bases and J by 6 bases, 22 bases remained unmatched. This CDR3 comprises 19 residues. The DNA for the CDR3 is TGCGCCAGCAGCCCCCTCATTGTCCAGGGGGCGTTTAAAACCGATGGCTACACCTTC. Translated: CASSPLIVQGAFKTDGYTF.

The rearrangement joins TRBV6-5 to TRBJ1-1, with 9 bases lining up with TRBD1. V shed 5 bases, J shed 0 bases, and the junction held 4 bases outside the gene matches. CDR3 length: 15 amino acids. Germline lookup yields CDR1 MNHEY and CDR2 SVGAGI. CDR3 DNA sequence: TGTGCCAGCAGTCTCGGGACAGGGATGAACACTGAAGCTTTCTTT. Its protein is CASSLGTGMNTEAFF.

This sequence joins TRBV7-3 and TRBJ2-7, with 9 bases identical to TRBD1. Trimming cost V 3 bases and J 4 bases; bases outside gene matches: 7. CDR3 length: 15 residues. CDR1 and CDR2 from the germline V gene are SGHTA and FQGTGA. The CDR3 DNA reads TGTGCCAGCAGCTTCGGGACAGGGCCTTTATACGAGCAGTACTTC. Amino acids: CASSFGTGPLYEQYF.

Only a few counts were recorded for this clone. The CDR3 loop reads CASEQTYEQYF. CDR3 in DNA: TGTGCCTCGGAGCAGACCTACGAGCAGTACTTC. This chain links TRBV11-2 with TRBJ2-7; D remains unclear. The V end lost 11 bases, the J end lost 2 bases, and 10 bases lay between the germline ends. The germline V gene encodes CDR1 SGHAT and CDR2 FQNNGV. The CDR3 runs to 11 residues.

The chain has TRBV6-5 and TRBJ1-1, with TRBD1 identical over 7 bases. Germline values: CDR1 MNHEY, CDR2 SVGAGI. V was pared by 2 bases and J by 0 bases, with 6 bases of the junction left unmatched. The CDR3 loop spans 16 amino acids. CDR3 DNA sequence: TGTGCCAGCAGTTACACTCCGGGACAGATGAACACTGAAGCTTTCTTT. It encodes CASSYTPGQMNTEAFF.

The rearrangement uses TRBV24-1 and TRBJ2-1; maybe TRBD2 (6 bases). The germline V gene encodes CDR1 KGHDR and CDR2 SFDVKD. V was clipped by 1 base and J by 0 bases, with 9 bases between them. The CDR3 is 16 residues long. CDR3 sequence (DNA): TGTGCCACCAGTGATTTCGGGGGTAGCTCCTACAATGAGCAGTTCTTC. It encodes CATSDFGGSSYNEQFF.